This T cell receptor (beta chain) is from a study of T-cell reconstitution after alpha-beta-depleted transplantation in children. About this clonotype: Its antigen is still unknown.

The study's findings and limits: Expanded clones from the graft, numbering several hundred, reportedly supplied alpha-beta T cells about two months after transplant. T-cell numbers and diversity, one year after transplant, stemmed largely from T cells that were newly produced.

Germline V gives CDR1 SSHAT, CDR2 FNYEAQ (reference sequence). Trimming left V 1 base short and J 6 bases short, with 15 bases between. CDR3 length equals 16 residues. The authors prepared the TCRbeta library with unique molecular identifiers. In TCRdb, the PCR reads were re-called with MiXCR into one record per CDR3 protein. The sample records 98,000 or so distinct CDR3 sequences, about 25% being singletons. The chain recombines TRBV7-7 with TRBJ2-2; no clear D. The sequencing used PBMCs, collected before TCRalphabeta/CD19-depleted stem cell transplant. The sequence was collected from a boy younger than 10 with acute lymphoblastic leukemia, due to receive a stem cell transplant. CDR3 nucleotides: TGTGCCAGCAGCTTAGGCCGCACTATACAACCCGGGGAGCTGTTTTTT. Translation: CASSLGRTIQPGELFF.